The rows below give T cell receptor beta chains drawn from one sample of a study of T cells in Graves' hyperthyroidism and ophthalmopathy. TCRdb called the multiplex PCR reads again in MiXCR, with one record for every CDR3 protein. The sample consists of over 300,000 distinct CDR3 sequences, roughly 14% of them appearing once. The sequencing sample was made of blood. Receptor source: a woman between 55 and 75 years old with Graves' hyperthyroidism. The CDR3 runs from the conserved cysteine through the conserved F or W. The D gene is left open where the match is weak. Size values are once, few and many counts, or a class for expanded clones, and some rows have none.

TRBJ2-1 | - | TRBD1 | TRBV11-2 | CASSLRQGVFF | TGTGCCAGCAGCCTTCGACAGGGGGTATTCTTC
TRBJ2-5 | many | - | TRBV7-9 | CASSVGLAQETQYF | TGTGCCAGCAGCGTCGGACTTGCCCAAGAGACCCAGTACTTC
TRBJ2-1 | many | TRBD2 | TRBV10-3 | CAISGLAENNEQFF | TGTGCCATCAGTGGACTAGCGGAAAACAATGAGCAGTTCTTC
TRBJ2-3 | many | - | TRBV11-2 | CASSLGLWERGDTQYF | TGTGCCAGCAGCTTAGGTCTCTGGGAACGTGGAGATACGCAGTATTTT
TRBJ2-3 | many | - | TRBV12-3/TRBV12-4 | CASSFGHITDTQYF | TGTGCCAGCAGTTTCGGACATATCACAGATACGCAGTATTTT
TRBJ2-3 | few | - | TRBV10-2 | CASGDRYTSTDTQYF | TGCGCCAGCGGAGACAGGTATACAAGCACAGATACGCAGTATTTT
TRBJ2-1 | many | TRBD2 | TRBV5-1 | CASSSKLADSYNEQFF | TGCGCCAGCAGCAGCAAACTAGCGGACTCCTACAATGAGCAGTTCTTC
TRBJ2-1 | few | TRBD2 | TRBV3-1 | CASSPPPRESNEQFF | TGTGCCAGCAGCCCCCCCCCGCGGGAGAGTAATGAGCAGTTCTTC
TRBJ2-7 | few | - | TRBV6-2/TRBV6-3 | CASSLYLRGLGEQYF | TGTGCCAGCAGCCTCTACCTGCGGGGCCTGGGGGAGCAGTACTTC
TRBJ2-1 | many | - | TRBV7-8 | CASSLAVLGNEQFF | TGTGCCAGCAGCTTAGCGGTTCTTGGGAATGAGCAGTTCTTC
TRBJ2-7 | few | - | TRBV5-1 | CASSPGEGGYEQYF | TGCGCCAGCAGCCCGGGCGAGGGGGGATACGAGCAGTACTTC
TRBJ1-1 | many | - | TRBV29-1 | CSVEDPRQVYTEAFF | TGCAGCGTTGAAGATCCGCGACAGGTTTACACTGAAGCTTTCTTT
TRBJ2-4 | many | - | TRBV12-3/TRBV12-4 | CASSLAGPKNIQYF | TGTGCCAGCAGTTTGGCAGGCCCCAAAAACATTCAGTACTTC
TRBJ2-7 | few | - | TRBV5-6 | CASSSGQSSYEQYF | TGTGCCAGCAGCTCTGGACAGAGCTCCTACGAGCAGTACTTC
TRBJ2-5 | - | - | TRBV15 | CATSRDQETQYF | TGTGCCACCAGCAGAGATCAGGAGACCCAGTACTTC
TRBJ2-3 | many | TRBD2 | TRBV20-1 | CSAHRLAGETDTQYF | TGCAGTGCTCACAGACTAGCGGGAGAAACAGATACGCAGTATTTT
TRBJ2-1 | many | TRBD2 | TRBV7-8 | CASSEGLAGHNEQFF | TGTGCCAGCAGCGAGGGACTAGCGGGTCACAATGAGCAGTTCTTC
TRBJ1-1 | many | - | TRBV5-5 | CASSLDRDLAAFF | TGTGCCAGCAGCTTGGACAGGGACTTAGCAGCTTTCTTT
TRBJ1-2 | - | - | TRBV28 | CASSFRDGYGYTF | TGTGCCAGCAGTTTTCGTGATGGCTATGGCTACACCTTC
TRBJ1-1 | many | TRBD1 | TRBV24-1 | CATSGAPGQRNTEAFF | TGTGCCACCAGTGGCGCACCGGGACAGAGGAACACTGAAGCTTTCTTT
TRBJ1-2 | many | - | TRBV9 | CASSVGYSGYTF | TGTGCCAGCAGCGTCGGTTACAGTGGCTACACCTTC
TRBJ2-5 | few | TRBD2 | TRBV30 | CAWRVTSQEAQYF | TGTGCCTGGAGGGTGACTAGCCAAGAGGCCCAGTACTTC
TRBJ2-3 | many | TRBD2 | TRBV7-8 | CASSLMATSGSTDTQYF | TGTGCCAGCAGCTTGATGGCTACTAGCGGCAGCACAGATACGCAGTATTTT
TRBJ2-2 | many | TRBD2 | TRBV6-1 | CASRTSGRVTGELFF | TGTGCCAGCAGGACTAGCGGGAGAGTAACTGGGGAGCTGTTTTTT
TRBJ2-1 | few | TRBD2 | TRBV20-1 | CSARAGGPKNEQFF | TGCAGTGCTAGAGCGGGAGGGCCAAAAAATGAGCAGTTCTTC
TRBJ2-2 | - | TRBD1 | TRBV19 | CASSTQGAIGELFF | TGTGCCAGTAGTACCCAGGGGGCGATCGGGGAGCTGTTTTTT
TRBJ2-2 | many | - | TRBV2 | CASSESGGYTGELFF | TGTGCCAGCAGTGAATCTGGGGGATACACCGGGGAGCTGTTTTTT
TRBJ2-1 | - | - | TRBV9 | CASGPTRSSYNEQFF | TGTGCCAGCGGCCCGACCCGCAGCTCCTACAATGAGCAGTTCTTC
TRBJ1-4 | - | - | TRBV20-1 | CSARDRRTASYNEKLFF | TGCAGTGCTAGAGATCGGAGGACAGCGAGCTATAATGAAAAACTGTTTTTT
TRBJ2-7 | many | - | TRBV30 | CAWSGPRTAPYEQYF | TGTGCCTGGAGTGGCCCCCGGACAGCACCCTACGAGCAGTACTTC
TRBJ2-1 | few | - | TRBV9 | CASSVNPDRSEQFF | TGTGCCAGCAGCGTAAACCCCGACAGATCCGAGCAGTTCTTC
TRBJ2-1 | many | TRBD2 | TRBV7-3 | CASSPSSGRYNEQFF | TGTGCCAGCAGCCCTTCAAGCGGGAGGTACAATGAGCAGTTCTTC
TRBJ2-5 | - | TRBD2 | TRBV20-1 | CSAREETSKRAQYF | TGCAGTGCTAGGGAAGAGACTAGCAAAAGGGCCCAGTACTTC
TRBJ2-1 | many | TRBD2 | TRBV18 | CASSPPTGGLNEQFF | TGTGCCAGCTCACCACCTACGGGAGGACTCAATGAGCAGTTCTTC
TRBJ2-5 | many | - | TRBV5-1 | CASSSPQQQETQYF | TGCGCCAGCAGCTCGCCTCAACAGCAAGAGACCCAGTACTTC
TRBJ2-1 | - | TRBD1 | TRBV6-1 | CASSDQGTGGNEQFF | TGTGCCAGCAGTGATCAGGGGACAGGGGGCAATGAGCAGTTCTTC
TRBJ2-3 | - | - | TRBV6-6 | CASSYSDTLADTQYF | TGTGCCAGCAGTTACTCGGACACACTCGCAGATACGCAGTATTTT
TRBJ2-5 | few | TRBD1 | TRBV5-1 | CASSLGTGGRETQYF | TGCGCCAGCAGCTTGGGGACAGGGGGCCGCGAGACCCAGTACTTC
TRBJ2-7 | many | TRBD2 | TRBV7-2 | CASSFGTSGSSQYF | TGTGCCAGCAGCTTTGGGACTAGCGGGAGTTCGCAGTACTTC
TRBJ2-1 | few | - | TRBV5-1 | CASRGPQQFF | TGCGCCAGCCGAGGTCCTCAGCAGTTCTTC
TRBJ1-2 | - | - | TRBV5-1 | CASSLERNGYTF | TGCGCCAGCAGCTTGGAACGGAATGGCTACACCTTC
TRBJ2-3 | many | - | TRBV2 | CASNPGSQTDTQYF | TGTGCCAGCAATCCGGGCTCTCAGACAGATACGCAGTATTTT
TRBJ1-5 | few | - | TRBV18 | CASSPGPGGYQPQHF | TGTGCCAGCTCACCGGGGCCGGGGGGCTATCAGCCCCAGCATTTT
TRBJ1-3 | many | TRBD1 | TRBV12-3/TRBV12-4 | CASSPTGAGNTIYF | TGTGCCAGCAGTCCGACAGGGGCTGGAAACACCATATATTTT
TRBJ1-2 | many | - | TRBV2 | CASSEGGGYTF | TGTGCCAGCAGTGAGGGGGGAGGCTACACCTTC
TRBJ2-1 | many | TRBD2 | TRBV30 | CAWSVLSRGRAYEQFF | TGTGCCTGGAGTGTACTGTCTCGCGGGAGGGCCTATGAGCAGTTCTTC
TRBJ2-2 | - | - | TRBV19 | CASRLTAANTGELFF | TGTGCCAGTAGGCTGACGGCTGCGAACACCGGGGAGCTGTTTTTT
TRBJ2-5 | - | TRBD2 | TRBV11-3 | CASSLGVSASGLEETQYF | TGTGCCAGCAGCTTAGGAGTATCGGCTAGCGGGCTTGAGGAGACCCAGTACTTC
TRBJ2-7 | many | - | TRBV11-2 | CASSQDASYEQYF | TGTGCCAGCAGCCAGGACGCTTCCTACGAGCAGTACTTC
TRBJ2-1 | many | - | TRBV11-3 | CASSLTGTPRNEQFF | TGTGCCAGCAGCTTGACCGGGACCCCCCGTAATGAGCAGTTCTTC